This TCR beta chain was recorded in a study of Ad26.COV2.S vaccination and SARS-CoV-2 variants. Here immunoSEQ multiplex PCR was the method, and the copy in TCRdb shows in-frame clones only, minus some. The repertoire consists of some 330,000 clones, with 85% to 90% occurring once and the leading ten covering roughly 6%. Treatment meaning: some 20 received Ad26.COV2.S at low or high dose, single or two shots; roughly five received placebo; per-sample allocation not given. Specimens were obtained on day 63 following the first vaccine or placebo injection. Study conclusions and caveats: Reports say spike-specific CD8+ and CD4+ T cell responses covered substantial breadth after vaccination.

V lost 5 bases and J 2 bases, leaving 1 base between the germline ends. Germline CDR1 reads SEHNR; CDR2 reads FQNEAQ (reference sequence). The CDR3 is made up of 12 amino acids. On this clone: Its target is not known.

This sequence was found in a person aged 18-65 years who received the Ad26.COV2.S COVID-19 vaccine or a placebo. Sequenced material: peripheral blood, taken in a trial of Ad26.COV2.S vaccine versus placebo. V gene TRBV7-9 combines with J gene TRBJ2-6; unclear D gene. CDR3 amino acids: CASSPGANVLTF. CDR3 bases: TGTGCCAGCAGCCCTGGGGCCAACGTCCTGACTTTC.